The T cell receptor (beta chain) under discussion was sequenced for a study of a mutant IDH1 vaccine in newly diagnosed glioma. Overall study context: Vaccines began 4-6 weeks after radiotherapy alone, or with temozolomide cycles. Earlier care involved radiotherapy, temozolomide, or both, and the majority received both. Week 35 held visit V12, while week 47 held visit V13.

Time point indicated: week 47, end of study. Vaccination used 300 ug of mutant IDH1 20-mer peptide per dose, with topical imiquimod. Each patient was administered eight vaccinations, scheduled in weeks 1, 3, 5, 7, 11, 15, 19 and 23. The germline V and J ends were trimmed by 4 bases and 6 bases, with 6 bases remaining between them. The CDR3 consists of 12 residues. Germline loops: CDR1 MRHNA, CDR2 SNTAGT. As for this clone: Its antigen is unidentified.

Sequenced by immunoSEQ multiplex PCR; TCRdb stores in-frame clones only, minus some. Of tens of thousands of clones listed, approximately 71% are singletons. The source was PBMCs, collected from a glioma patient whose treatment included an IDH1 peptide vaccine. This clonotype was sampled from a man aged 50-59 years with glioma. The chain links TRBV6-4 to TRBJ2-2; D uncertain. As DNA, the CDR3 is TGTGCCAGCAGTGTCCAAGCCGGGGAGCTGTTTTTT. Residues: CASSVQAGELFF.